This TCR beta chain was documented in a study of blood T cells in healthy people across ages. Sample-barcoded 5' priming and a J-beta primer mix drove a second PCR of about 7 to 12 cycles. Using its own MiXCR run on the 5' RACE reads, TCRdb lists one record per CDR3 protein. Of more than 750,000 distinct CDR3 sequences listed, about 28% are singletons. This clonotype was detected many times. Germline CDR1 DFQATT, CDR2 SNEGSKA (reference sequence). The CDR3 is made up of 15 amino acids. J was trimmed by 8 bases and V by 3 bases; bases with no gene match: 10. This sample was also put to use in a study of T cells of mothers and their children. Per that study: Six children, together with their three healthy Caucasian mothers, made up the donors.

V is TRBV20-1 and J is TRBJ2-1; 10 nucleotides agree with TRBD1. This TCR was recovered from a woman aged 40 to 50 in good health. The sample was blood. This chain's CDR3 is CSASGTGVKGYEQFF. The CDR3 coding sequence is TGCAGTGCTAGCGGGACAGGGGTTAAGGGCTATGAGCAGTTCTTC.